This is a list of T cell receptor beta chains from one sample in a study of T cell repertoires in cytomegalovirus infection. A single record per CDR3 protein comes from TCRdb applying MiXCR to the reads. The table lists 400,000 to 550,000 distinct CDR3 sequences, over 9% of them singletons. The sequenced sample was PBMCs. These receptors were obtained from a human donor in good health (CMV status not recorded). Some clones in this sample may be carry-over from other donors' samples. The CDR3 runs from the conserved cysteine through the conserved F or W. The D gene is left open where the match is weak. Where a row states a size, it is once, few, many or the class of an expanded clone; other rows omit it.

cdr3_aa: CAISGWDSTYEQYF; cdr3_nt: TGTGCCATCAGTGGTTGGGACAGTACCTACGAGCAGTACTTC; clone_size: NA; v_call: TRBV10-3; j_call: TRBJ2-7; d_call: TRBD1
cdr3_aa: CASSQDPRSPQHF; cdr3_nt: TGTGCCAGCAGCCAAGATCCCAGATCTCCCCAGCATTTT; clone_size: NA; v_call: TRBV14; j_call: TRBJ1-5; d_call: NA
cdr3_aa: CASSQQSGANVLTF; cdr3_nt: TGTGCCAGCTCACAACAATCTGGGGCCAACGTCCTGACTTTC; clone_size: many; v_call: TRBV18; j_call: TRBJ2-6; d_call: NA
cdr3_aa: CSAREGDIQTQYF; cdr3_nt: TGCAGTGCTAGAGAGGGTGACATACAGACCCAGTACTTC; clone_size: NA; v_call: TRBV20-1; j_call: TRBJ2-5; d_call: NA
cdr3_aa: CASSELAGGSETQYF; cdr3_nt: TGTGCCAGCAGTGAACTAGCGGGAGGATCGGAGACCCAGTACTTC; clone_size: NA; v_call: TRBV25-1; j_call: TRBJ2-5; d_call: TRBD2
cdr3_aa: CASSLRIAGAYNEQFF; cdr3_nt: TGTGCCAGCAGCCTTAGGATAGCAGGGGCCTACAATGAGCAGTTCTTC; clone_size: many; v_call: TRBV14; j_call: TRBJ2-1; d_call: NA
cdr3_aa: CASSLSSYNEQFF; cdr3_nt: TGTGCCAGCAGCTTAAGTTCGTACAATGAGCAGTTCTTC; clone_size: many; v_call: TRBV18; j_call: TRBJ2-1; d_call: NA
cdr3_aa: CSVETSGRAGELFF; cdr3_nt: TGCAGCGTTGAAACTAGCGGGAGGGCCGGGGAGCTGTTTTTT; clone_size: many; v_call: TRBV29-1; j_call: TRBJ2-2; d_call: TRBD2
cdr3_aa: CATSGRAGNEQFF; cdr3_nt: TGTGCTACTAGCGGGAGGGCCGGCAATGAGCAGTTCTTC; clone_size: NA; v_call: TRBV2; j_call: TRBJ2-1; d_call: TRBD2
cdr3_aa: CASSPSRDSPLHF; cdr3_nt: TGTGCCAGCTCACCCTCCAGGGATTCACCCCTCCACTTT; clone_size: many; v_call: TRBV18; j_call: TRBJ1-6; d_call: NA
cdr3_aa: CASSSQGWSDEQFF; cdr3_nt: TGTGCCAGCAGTTCACAGGGGTGGAGCGATGAGCAGTTCTTC; clone_size: few; v_call: TRBV6-2/TRBV6-3; j_call: TRBJ2-1; d_call: TRBD1
cdr3_aa: CSARELGGLNYGYTF; cdr3_nt: TGCAGTGCTAGAGAACTCGGAGGGCTGAACTATGGCTACACCTTC; clone_size: many; v_call: TRBV20-1; j_call: TRBJ1-2; d_call: NA
cdr3_aa: CASSLRGLSTDTQYF; cdr3_nt: TGTGCCAGCAGTTTGCGGGGGTTGAGCACAGATACGCAGTATTTT; clone_size: many; v_call: TRBV7-3; j_call: TRBJ2-3; d_call: TRBD2
cdr3_aa: CASSIGGDRGRNEQFF; cdr3_nt: TGTGCCAGTAGTATAGGGGGGGACAGGGGGCGGAATGAGCAGTTCTTC; clone_size: few; v_call: TRBV19; j_call: TRBJ2-1; d_call: TRBD1
cdr3_aa: CASRADARNQPQHF; cdr3_nt: TGCGCCAGCAGAGCAGACGCCCGAAATCAGCCCCAGCATTTT; clone_size: NA; v_call: TRBV4-1; j_call: TRBJ1-5; d_call: NA
cdr3_aa: CATSSLARDEETQYF; cdr3_nt: TGTGCCACCAGCAGCCTCGCGCGGGACGAAGAGACCCAGTACTTC; clone_size: many; v_call: TRBV15; j_call: TRBJ2-5; d_call: NA
cdr3_aa: CASSSTGGSTEAFF; cdr3_nt: TGTGCCAGCAGCTCAACGGGGGGAAGCACTGAAGCTTTCTTT; clone_size: many; v_call: TRBV7-6; j_call: TRBJ1-1; d_call: NA